A selection of T cell receptor beta chains follows, all from one sample in a study of T-cell reconstitution after alpha-beta-depleted transplantation in children. TCRdb re-called the PCR reads through MiXCR, storing one row per CDR3 protein. The repertoire holds fewer than 150,000 distinct CDR3 sequences, with under 30% as singletons. The sequenced sample was PBMCs, mostly from graft donor cells, obtained 180 days after TCRalphabeta/CD19-depleted stem cell transplant. The receptors were gathered from a male patient between 2 and 10 years old who had a stem cell transplant for chronic granulomatous disease, so the T cells may come from the graft donor. The CDR3 runs from the conserved cysteine through the conserved F or W. The order of the fields is D gene, clone size, J gene, V gene, CDR3 DNA, CDR3 protein. The D gene is left open where the match is weak. For some rows the clone size is stated as once, few or many, or as a class when expanded; others skip it.

D: TRBD2; size: many; J: TRBJ2-3; V: TRBV12-3/TRBV12-4; DNA: TGTGCCAGCAGTTTATCGGGGGGTGTGGATACGCAGTATTTT; CDR3: CASSLSGGVDTQYF
D: TRBD1; size: once; J: TRBJ2-3; V: TRBV12-3/TRBV12-4; DNA: TGTGCCAGCAGTTTAGGGACAGGTACTACGCAGTATTTT; CDR3: CASSLGTGTTQYF
D: TRBD1; size: few; J: TRBJ1-3; V: TRBV12-3/TRBV12-4; DNA: TGTGCCAGCAGCCTTGGACAGGGACTCTCTGGAAACACCATATATTTT; CDR3: CASSLGQGLSGNTIYF
D: TRBD1; size: -; J: TRBJ1-1; V: TRBV7-3; DNA: TGTGCCAGCAGCCCAAGGGGGCGCAGCACTGAAGCTTTCTTT; CDR3: CASSPRGRSTEAFF
D: TRBD1; size: -; J: TRBJ2-1; V: TRBV27; DNA: TGTGCCAGCAGTTTTACAGGGGGGCTGGGGGGTGAGCAGTTCTTC; CDR3: CASSFTGGLGGEQFF
D: -; size: once; J: TRBJ2-1; V: TRBV5-5; DNA: TGTGCCAGCAGCTTGGGGTTGGCGTTTTCCTACAATGAGCAGTTCTTC; CDR3: CASSLGLAFSYNEQFF
D: TRBD2; size: few; J: TRBJ2-3; V: TRBV6-1; DNA: TGTGCCAGCAGTGAGAAGGCTAGCGGGAGGAGCCCAGATACGCAGTATTTT; CDR3: CASSEKASGRSPDTQYF
D: -; size: few; J: TRBJ2-7; V: TRBV19; DNA: TGTGCCAGTAGTAGGAGCAGGGCCTACGAGCAGTACTTC; CDR3: CASSRSRAYEQYF
D: -; size: many; J: TRBJ1-2; V: TRBV6-4; DNA: TGTGCCAGCAGTGACGGAGACTATGGCTACACCTTC; CDR3: CASSDGDYGYTF
D: -; size: many; J: TRBJ2-5; V: TRBV6-6; DNA: TGTGCCAGCAACACAGGGTACCACCCCGGAGAGACCCAGTACTTC; CDR3: CASNTGYHPGETQYF
D: TRBD1; size: -; J: TRBJ2-7; V: TRBV11-1; DNA: TGTGCCAGCAGCCCGGGACAGGCAACCTCCTACGAGCAGTACTTC; CDR3: CASSPGQATSYEQYF
D: -; size: many; J: TRBJ1-2; V: TRBV12-3/TRBV12-4; DNA: TGTGCCAGCACCTACCACGGGGGGGCTGGAGATGGCTACACCTTC; CDR3: CASTYHGGAGDGYTF
D: -; size: -; J: TRBJ1-1; V: TRBV7-2; DNA: TGTGCCAGCAGCTTTCTGGGGCTCAACACTGAAGCTTTCTTT; CDR3: CASSFLGLNTEAFF
D: TRBD1; size: many; J: TRBJ1-1; V: TRBV20-1; DNA: TGCAGTGCTTCAGCAGGGGGACCTGAAGCTTTCTTT; CDR3: CSASAGGPEAFF
D: -; size: -; J: TRBJ1-1; V: TRBV15; DNA: TGTGCCACCAGCAGAGGACCGACGAACACTGAAGCTTTCTTT; CDR3: CATSRGPTNTEAFF
D: -; size: -; J: TRBJ2-1; V: TRBV12-3/TRBV12-4; DNA: TGTGCCAGCAGTCCCCCTCTGGGCTCGAAAGGTCTCTTC; CDR3: CASSPPLGSKGLF